This note documents a single T cell receptor beta chain sequence. Per germline, CDR1 LNHNV and CDR2 YYDKDF (reference sequence). Trimming removed 0 bases at V and 7 bases at J, with 13 bases between. This CDR3 spans 15 amino acids. The data originate from a study of OX40 agonist ivuxolimab in advanced cancers. Across the whole study: An anti-OX40 (CD134) antibody with agonistic activity, ivuxolimab, was administered to patients. At doses from 0.01 to 10 mg/kg, patients were given intravenous ivuxolimab every 2 weeks. A mean age of approximately 60 years, range about 20 to 90, was recorded, and around 85% were male.

Sampling of blood occurred at baseline, cycle 4 day 1, and cycle 7 day 1. Method: immunoSEQ multiplex PCR; TCRdb's copy keeps in-frame clones and lacks some. The sample includes more than 55,000 clones, roughly 85% seen only once; the top ten take around 8.2%. Sequencing was performed on CD4+ or CD8+ T cells sorted from blood, taken in a trial of the OX40 agonist ivuxolimab. The TCR comes from an adult with an advanced solid tumor such as melanoma, head and neck, liver or kidney cancer. The V and J genes are TRBV15 and TRBJ1-3, with a weak D call TRBD1 (6 bases). The CDR3 sequence: CATSRDGQGLNTIYF. CDR3 nucleotide sequence: TGTGCCACCAGCAGAGATGGTCAGGGGTTGAACACCATATATTTT.